The clone carrying this T cell receptor beta chain has just a few counts. Its specificity is unknown. The CDR3 has 16 amino acids. Germline V CDR1 and CDR2: LNHDA, SQIVND (reference sequence). Trimming removed 7 bases from V and 8 bases from J; junction bases left unmatched: 14. 60 Vbeta and 13 Jbeta primers were used in PCR. The assay was immunoSEQ multiplex PCR, and TCRdb's table has in-frame clones only and misses some. The sample includes 100,000 or so clones, around 84% seen only once; the top ten take around 2.3%. This specimen comes from a study of cytomegalovirus exposure and HLA in healthy donors. Findings of the study overall: 87-base-pair reads could not separate some V segments, including TRBV6-2 and TRBV6-3.

The chain recombines TRBV19 with TRBJ2-2, with TRBD2 identical over 9 bases. The TCR comes from a man younger than 30 in good health and CMV-seronegative. Specimen: PBMCs. CDR3 coding DNA: TGTGCCAGTAAGACTAGGGGTAGCGGGAGCGTGGGGGAGCTGTTTTTT. It is translated as CASKTRGSGSVGELFF.